Below, 29 T cell receptor beta chains from the same sample are listed, as sequenced in a study of T cells in Graves' hyperthyroidism and ophthalmopathy. The TCR beta CDR3 regions underwent amplification using RNA transcripts as the source. In the first-round RT-PCR of the TCR CDR3, the HTBI primer set was used. TCRdb reprocessed the multiplex PCR reads with MiXCR, giving one entry per CDR3 protein. The data hold some 270,000 distinct CDR3 sequences, with approximately 24% observed a single time. The sequenced sample was blood. The receptors derive from a middle-aged woman with Graves' ophthalmopathy.

This clonotype appeared a few times. The chain employs TRBV6-1 and TRBJ1-6; maybe TRBD1 (5 bases). Trimming removed 6 bases from V and 9 bases from J, with 15 bases in between. This CDR3 region has 14 residues. Germline CDR1 MNHNS, CDR2 SASEGT. The chain's CDR3 is CASRKGTEGSPLHF. Here the CDR3 DNA reads TGTGCCAGCAGGAAGGGGACGGAGGGTTCACCCCTCCACTTT.

At least ten counts were recorded for this clonotype. The rearrangement uses TRBV6-5 and TRBJ1-2; weak D call: TRBD1 (5 bases). Germline V gene data show CDR1 as MNHEY and CDR2 as SVGAGI. V was trimmed by 2 bases and J by 5 bases, leaving 12 bases between them. The CDR3 is 14 amino acids. The chain's CDR3 is CASSYVGGEYGYTF. In DNA form, the CDR3 reads TGTGCCAGCAGTTACGTGGGGGGGGAGTATGGCTACACCTTC.

This clonotype was picked up many times. The chain links TRBV10-3 to TRBJ2-6; 10 positions agree with TRBD2. The CDR3 spans 20 residues. J lost 2 bases, V lost 0 bases, and 10 bases had no gene match. From germline, CDR1 is ENHRY and CDR2 SYGVKD. The CDR3 protein is CAISESILAGANPGANVLTF. The CDR3 DNA reads as TGTGCCATCAGTGAGTCGATCCTAGCGGGAGCAAATCCTGGGGCCAACGTCCTGACTTTC.

This clonotype was observed many times. Just one base apart from a much larger clone, this may be a read error. The rearrangement links TRBV20-1 to TRBJ1-1; unclear D gene. V lost 3 bases, J lost 4 bases, and 9 bases lay in between. Per the germline V gene, CDR1 is DFQATT and CDR2 is SNEGSKA (reference sequence). The length of the CDR3 is 12 residues. The CDR3 region is CSARDWSTEAFF. The CDR3 DNA follows: TGCAGTGCTAGGGACTGGAGCACTGAAGCTTTCTTT.

This clonotype has a count of ten or more. The chain is built from TRBV20-1 and TRBJ2-7, with 11 bases lining up with TRBD2. The CDR3 is made up of 13 amino acids. The V segment lost 0 bases and the J segment 7 bases; nucleotides outside the gene matches: 2. CDR1 and CDR2 from the germline V gene are DFQATT and SNEGSKA (reference sequence). The CDR3 reads CSARDRLAGEQYF. CDR3 DNA sequence: TGCAGTGCTAGAGACAGACTAGCGGGAGAGCAGTACTTC.

This clonotype was counted once. The V call is TRBV24-1, the J call TRBJ2-7; the D gene is possibly TRBD2 (7 bases). Germline assignment: CDR1 KGHDR and CDR2 SFDVKD. V dropped 4 bases and J dropped 1 base, with 16 bases sitting between them. CDR3 size: 16 residues. The CDR3 here is CATSDSPGGPSYEQYF. CDR3 in DNA: TGTGCCACCAGTGACTCACCCGGGGGGCCTTCCTACGAGCAGTACTTC.

Ten or more counts support this clonotype. This chain links TRBV28 with TRBJ2-7; D unresolved. Germline CDR1 reads MDHEN; CDR2 reads SYDVKM. Trimming cost V 7 bases and J 0 bases, with 16 bases left between them. The length of the CDR3 is 15 residues. DNA of the CDR3: TGTGCCAGCAAATCCCCAGGAATCATCTCCTACGAGCAGTACTTC. This gives the protein CASKSPGIISYEQYF.

This clonotype was counted ten times or more. V gene TRBV7-2 combines with J gene TRBJ2-7, with D hard to call. Germline-derived CDR1 and CDR2 are SGHTA and FQGNSA. Trimming removed 5 bases at V and 3 bases at J, with 14 bases between. This CDR3 has 14 amino acids. For the CDR3, the DNA is TGTGCCAGCAGCCCCCGCGGTCCTCTCTACGAGCAGTACTTC. Amino acid sequence: CASSPRGPLYEQYF.

The rearrangement joins TRBV6-4 to TRBJ2-2; 7 nucleotides align to TRBD1. From germline, CDR1 is MRHNA and CDR2 SNTAGT. Trimming removed 6 bases from V and 3 bases from J; junction bases left unmatched: 4. This CDR3 comprises 14 residues. The CDR3 DNA is TGTGCCAGCAGACTCGACAGGGACACCGGGGAGCTGTTTTTT. As protein: CASRLDRDTGELFF.

This clonotype was counted at least ten times. This chain connects TRBV18 to TRBJ2-5; 10 bases are shared with TRBD1. Germline V gives CDR1 KGHSH, CDR2 LQKENI. This CDR3 has 14 amino acids. V lost 3 bases to trimming and J lost 3 bases; unmatched junction nucleotides: 1. CDR3 sequence (DNA): TGTGCCAGCTCACCGGGACAGGGGAAAGAGACCCAGTACTTC. This encodes CASSPGQGKETQYF.

A word on this clonotype: An end of the junction differs from the germline gene, which may be a read error. The chain joins TRBV2 to TRBJ1-5, with 9 bases fitting TRBD1. There are 15 residues in the CDR3. CDR1 and CDR2 (germline): SNHLY, FYNNEI. The CDR3 sequence: CASTPTGGPNQPHHF. The CDR3 bases are TGTGCCAGCACCCCCACAGGGGGCCCCAATCAGCCCCACCATTTT.

This clonotype was picked up one time. The chain joins TRBV7-2 to TRBJ1-2; 8 bases match TRBD1. The CDR3 runs 15 residues. With 2 bases clipped from V and 0 bases from J, the junction kept 2 bases outside the gene matches. Germline V gene sequence: CDR1 SGHTA, CDR2 FQGNSA. The CDR3 loop is CASSLQGAANYGYTF. In DNA, the CDR3 is TGTGCCAGCAGCTTACAGGGGGCGGCTAACTATGGCTACACCTTC.

This clonotype was recorded many times. This sequence joins TRBV7-3 and TRBJ2-2; D is ambiguous. The V gene lost 5 bases and the J gene lost 3 bases, with 10 bases spanning the gap. Germline lookup yields CDR1 SGHTA and CDR2 FQGTGA. CDR3 length equals 14 residues. The CDR3 region is CASSPSSYTGELFF. Here the CDR3 DNA reads TGTGCCAGCAGCCCGAGTTCGTACACCGGGGAGCTGTTTTTT.

This CDR3 reads CASRRGGGGAEAFF. The CDR3 DNA follows: TGTGCCAGCCGGCGGGGAGGGGGCGGTGCTGAAGCTTTCTTT. This chain joins TRBV12-3 or TRBV12-4 and TRBJ1-1; the match to TRBD1 covers 7 bases. Losses at the gene ends were 8 bases for V and 6 bases for J; bases not matched to a gene: 12. There are 14 residues in the CDR3.

Of note for this clonotype: A much larger clone lies one base from this, so it may be a read error. The rearrangement uses TRBV20-1 and TRBJ1-6; 7 bases are shared with TRBD1. Germline loops: CDR1 DFQATT, CDR2 SNEGSKA (reference sequence). The CDR3 length is 16 residues. The CDR3 DNA sequence: TGCAGTGCTAGACGGGACAGCGCGGCGGGGAATTCACCCCTCCCCTTT. It encodes CSARRDSAAGNSPLPF.

This clonotype has a count of ten or more. The chain uses TRBV24-1 and TRBJ2-6, with 11 bases that match TRBD1. There are 17 residues in the CDR3. V lost 2 bases to trimming and J lost 2 bases; unmatched junction nucleotides: 1. The V gene's germline CDR1 is KGHDR and CDR2 SFDVKD. The CDR3 DNA follows: TGTGCCACCAGTGATTGGACAGGGGGCGCTGGGGCCAACGTCCTGACTTTC. Encoded protein: CATSDWTGGAGANVLTF.

This clonotype was counted at least ten times. This chain joins TRBV7-2 and TRBJ2-7; possibly TRBD1 or TRBD2 for D (6 bases each). Per the germline V gene, CDR1 is SGHTA and CDR2 is FQGNSA. The V gene lost 2 bases and the J gene lost 3 bases, with 11 bases spanning the gap. This CDR3 has 14 residues. Written as DNA, the CDR3 is TGTGCCAGCAGCTTACGGGGGCGCTACTACGAGCAGTACTTC. It encodes CASSLRGRYYEQYF.

J is TRBJ2-7 and V is TRBV6-2 or TRBV6-3; 9 bases are a match to TRBD1. Unmatched junction bases numbered 15, after V lost 3 bases and J lost 3 bases. This CDR3 comprises 18 residues. Looked up from germline, CDR1 is MNHEY and CDR2 is SVGEGT. The CDR3 loop is CASSYPHRQGDLSYEQYF. Here the CDR3 DNA reads TGTGCCAGCAGTTATCCACACCGACAGGGGGATTTGAGCTACGAGCAGTACTTC.

This rearrangement joins TRBV14 to TRBJ2-2, with D unresolved. Germline assignment: CDR1 SGHDN and CDR2 FVKESK. This CDR3 contains 14 residues. Trimming pared 3 bases from V and 4 bases from J, leaving 9 bases between. The CDR3 DNA reads TGTGCCAGCAGCCAGAACGTACCCACCGGGGAGCTGTTTTTT. Its translation: CASSQNVPTGELFF.

On this clonotype itself: This may be a read error: a much more frequent sequence differs by one nucleotide. The chain recombines TRBV20-1 with TRBJ2-7; no clear D. Germline CDR1 reads DFQATT; CDR2 reads SNEGSKA (reference sequence). The CDR3 has 14 residues. Trimming took 3 bases from V and 9 from J, leaving 21 bases between them. The CDR3 loop is CSASSAALEIGQYF. CDR3 in DNA: TGCAGTGCTAGTAGTGCGGCCTTGGAAATAGGGCAGTACTTC.

The chain couples TRBV29-1 to TRBJ2-5, with TRBD2 identical over 8 bases. CDR3 length equals 13 residues. J was trimmed by 4 bases and V by 3 bases; bases with no gene match: 4. The germline CDR1 and CDR2 sequences are SQVTM and ANQGSEA. CDR3 loop: CSVDGAGGETQYF. For the CDR3, the DNA is TGCAGCGTTGACGGGGCGGGAGGAGAGACCCAGTACTTC.

The chain employs TRBV2 and TRBJ2-5, with a weak D call TRBD2 (6 bases). Germline CDR1 and CDR2: SNHLY and FYNNEI. Trimming pared 7 bases from V and 5 bases from J, leaving 14 bases between. The CDR3 length is 13 residues. CDR3: CASMKGGGETQYF. CDR3 DNA: TGTGCCAGCATGAAGGGAGGCGGCGAGACCCAGTACTTC.

Ten or more counts support this clonotype. V is TRBV28 and J is TRBJ2-3, with TRBD2 matching over 12 bases. The CDR3 runs 16 residues. The junction had 6 bases not matched to a gene; V was cut back by 4 bases and J by 4 bases. Germline V CDR1 and CDR2: MDHEN, SYDVKM. The CDR3 reads CASSSPSGRGPDTQYF. The CDR3 DNA is TGTGCCAGCAGTTCGCCTAGCGGGAGGGGGCCAGATACGCAGTATTTT.

This clonotype was seen many times. This rearrangement joins TRBV28 to TRBJ2-5; TRBD1 matches at 7 bases. The CDR3 extends over 15 amino acids. J was trimmed by 2 bases and V by 5 bases; bases with no gene match: 8. The germline CDR1 and CDR2 sequences are MDHEN and SYDVKM. CDR3 protein: CASSNLDREQETQYF. The CDR3 DNA reads TGTGCCAGCAGTAACCTCGACAGGGAGCAAGAGACCCAGTACTTC.

There are many counts of this clonotype. The rearrangement uses TRBV6-2 or TRBV6-3 and TRBJ2-7; D call uncertain. Trimming left V 0 bases short and J 0 bases short, with 12 bases between. The CDR3 is made up of 16 amino acids. Germline loops: CDR1 MNHEY, CDR2 SVGEGT. The CDR3 bases are TGTGCCAGCAGTTACTCGCGAGACGGCAGCTCCTACGAGCAGTACTTC. Residues: CASSYSRDGSSYEQYF.

In its sample, this clonotype was seen many times. This chain links TRBV30 with TRBJ1-2, with D possibly matching TRBD1 (5 bases). V lost 4 bases, J lost 8 bases, and 20 bases lay in between. The CDR3 runs 14 residues. Germline CDR1 is GTSNPN and CDR2 is SVGIG (reference sequence). CDR3 loop: CAWTGFTVARGYTF. In nucleotides, the CDR3 is TGTGCCTGGACAGGGTTTACAGTGGCTCGGGGCTACACCTTC.

This clonotype was counted at least ten times. V gene TRBV7-8 combines with J gene TRBJ1-2, with 9 bases that match TRBD1. The CDR3 totals 15 residues. Germline V lookup: CDR1 SGHVS, CDR2 FQNEAQ. The ends lost 4 bases at V and 3 bases at J; junction bases unmatched: 6. CDR3 amino acids: CASSSRTGVDYGYTF. Written as DNA, the CDR3 is TGTGCCAGCAGCTCTCGGACAGGGGTGGACTATGGCTACACCTTC. Complete variable domain (other parts from reference TRBV7-8 and TRBJ1-2): GAGVSQSPRYKVAKRGQDVALRCDPISGHVSLFWYQQALGQGPEFLTYFQNEAQLDKSGLPSDRFFAERPEGSVSTLKIQRTQQEDSAVYLCASSSRTGVDYGYTFGSGTRLTVV.

This clonotype was observed many times. The chain carries TRBV11-2 and TRBJ2-2; no clear D. Germline V lookup: CDR1 SGHAT, CDR2 FQNNGV. The CDR3 is made up of 12 amino acids. V lost 2 bases, J lost 7 bases, and 5 bases lay in between. CDR3 nucleotides: TGTGCCAGCAGCTTAATCGTCGGGGAGCTGTTTTTT. It is translated as CASSLIVGELFF.

The sample holds a few counts of this clonotype. V usage is TRBV24-1 and J usage is TRBJ2-2; TRBD2 matches at 10 bases. The V and J ends lost 3 bases and 7 bases, in that order; junction bases with no gene match: 7. Per germline, CDR1 KGHDR and CDR2 SFDVKD. The CDR3 contains 16 residues. The CDR3 DNA reads TGTGCCACCAGTGATCCCGGGACTAGCGAGGTCGGGGAGCTGTTTTTT. This codes for CATSDPGTSEVGELFF.